A single sample gave rise to the 18 T cell receptor beta chains below, sequenced in a study of T cell responses to AZD1222 COVID-19 vaccine. Assay used: immunoSEQ multiplex PCR; TCRdb lists only in-frame clones, some missing. The data contain 130,000 or so clones, approximately 86% of them singletons. Here the sequenced sample was peripheral blood, taken on day 0 of AZD1222 vaccination. The receptors here all came from an adult in good health.

This clone was picked up a small number of times. This chain links TRBV19 with TRBJ1-6, with 7 bases fitting TRBD1. Germline CDR1 is LNHDA and CDR2 is SQIVND (reference sequence). V gave up 8 bases and J gave up 0 bases; unmatched junction bases: 4. The CDR3 is 15 amino acids. The CDR3 spells CASGGQTSYNSPLHF. The CDR3 nucleotides read TGTGCCAGTGGGGGACAGACCTCCTATAATTCACCCCTCCACTTT.

This clone was picked up a small number of times. The chain employs TRBV5-3 and TRBJ1-5, with D possibly being TRBD1 (5 bases). TRBV5-3 is filed as an ORF, its function uncertain. V dropped 2 bases and J dropped 10 bases, with 13 bases sitting between them. The CDR3 loop spans 13 amino acids. CDR3 in DNA: TGTGCCAGAAGCTTTTTTGGGGCCCGACCCCAGCATTTT. Its protein is CARSFFGARPQHF.

The chain carries TRBV4-1 and TRBJ1-5, with D possibly TRBD1 on 6 matching bases. Trimming pared 0 bases from V and 6 bases from J, leaving 15 bases between. The CDR3 length is 16 residues. Germline CDR1 is MGHRA and CDR2 is YSYEKL. CDR3 residues: CASSQDPRGAGQPQHF. The CDR3 DNA sequence: TGCGCCAGCAGCCAAGATCCGCGGGGGGCGGGTCAGCCCCAGCATTTT.

This clone was seen a handful of times. The gene calls are TRBV7-6 and TRBJ1-5; D is unresolved. The V gene's germline CDR1 is SGHVS and CDR2 FNYEAQ. This CDR3 contains 15 residues. Trimming left V 0 bases short and J 3 bases short, with 9 bases between. CDR3 in DNA: TGTGCCAGCAGCTTAGCGTGGGGAGCCAATCAGCCCCAGCATTTT. Translated: CASSLAWGANQPQHF.

V is TRBV5-6 and J is TRBJ2-7; a weak D match, TRBD1 (6 bases). Trimming removed 2 bases from V and 2 bases from J, with 11 bases in between. The CDR3 totals 14 residues. Germline values: CDR1 SGHDT, CDR2 YYEEEE. In DNA form, the CDR3 reads TGTGCCAGCAGCTTTGACAGGCGCACCTACGAGCAGTACTTC. Translation gives CASSFDRRTYEQYF. The complete variable domain, with remaining parts taken from reference TRBV5-6 and TRBJ2-7, reads DAGVTQSPTHLIKTRGQQVTLRCSPKSGHDTVSWYQQALGQGPQFIFQYYEEEERQRGNFPDRFSGHQFPNYSSELNVNALLLGDSALYLCASSFDRRTYEQYFGPGTRLTVT.

The J gene is TRBJ1-1, the V gene TRBV27, with a tentative D call TRBD1 (5 bases). Germline V lookup: CDR1 MNHEY, CDR2 SMNVEV (reference sequence). The CDR3 contains 14 residues. V was cut by 4 bases and J by 5 bases, with 14 bases left in between. In DNA, the CDR3 is TGTGCCAGCAGTTCCCCAGGCCGGGGGACTGAAGCTTTCTTT. Residues: CASSSPGRGTEAFF.

The V and J genes are TRBV29-1 and TRBJ2-5; a weak D match, TRBD2 (6 bases). V shed 7 bases and J shed 7 bases, with 19 bases lying between them. CDR3 length equals 13 residues. Germline assignment: CDR1 SQVTM and CDR2 ANQGSEA. This CDR3 is CSATGAGQGTQYF. In nucleotides, the CDR3 is TGCAGCGCCACCGGTGCGGGGCAGGGGACCCAGTACTTC.

This chain joins TRBV7-2 and TRBJ2-7, with D perhaps matching TRBD1 or TRBD2 (5 bases each). The CDR3 spans 14 residues. Germline assignment: CDR1 SGHTA and CDR2 FQGNSA. Trimming shortened V by 0 bases and J by 2 bases, and 8 bases separated the two germline ends. For the CDR3, the DNA is TGTGCCAGCAGCTTAGCACGGGGACCCTACGAGCAGTACTTC. This gives the protein CASSLARGPYEQYF. The whole variable domain, remainder taken from reference TRBV7-2 and TRBJ2-7, is GAGVSQSPSNKVTEKGKDVELRCDPISGHTALYWYRQSLGQGLEFLIYFQGNSAPDKSGLPSDRFSAERTGGSVSTLTIQRTQQEDSAVYLCASSLARGPYEQYFGPGTRLTVT.

Worth noting for this clone: Other DNA sequences in this specimen translate into the identical CDR3. The chain is built from TRBV3-1 (or the pseudogene TRBV3-2) and TRBJ2-7; D is uncertain. V shed 4 bases and J shed 4 bases, with 11 bases lying between them. This CDR3 region has 13 residues. From germline, CDR1 is LGHDT and CDR2 YNNKEL (reference sequence). The CDR3 here is CASSPALRYEQYF. The CDR3 bases are TGTGCCAGCAGCCCGGCGTTAAGGTACGAGCAGTACTTC.

V usage is TRBV28 and J usage is TRBJ2-6, with D possibly being TRBD1 (6 bases). The germline gives CDR1 MDHEN, CDR2 SYDVKM. The V end was cut by 0 bases, the J end by 1 base, with 13 bases between. The CDR3 sequence is 18 residues long. The CDR3 spells CASSLWSGVLSGANVLTF. The CDR3 DNA reads as TGTGCCAGCAGTTTATGGTCAGGGGTTCTTTCTGGGGCCAACGTCCTGACTTTC.

This clone is a singleton in its sample. The J gene is TRBJ2-3, the V gene TRBV3-1 (or the pseudogene TRBV3-2); D unresolved. The CDR3 covers 14 residues. Trimming stripped 3 bases from V and 0 bases from J, with 7 bases between. Germline V gives CDR1 LGHDT, CDR2 YNNKEL (reference sequence). The CDR3 bases are TGTGCCAGCAGCCAGATGGCTAGCACAGATACGCAGTATTTT. It specifies CASSQMASTDTQYF.

V and J are TRBV12-3 or TRBV12-4 and TRBJ1-1; D not certain. The CDR3 is 12 amino acids. The germline V and J ends were trimmed by 4 bases and 6 bases, with 9 bases remaining between them. CDR3: CASSYRTAEAFF. The CDR3 DNA is TGTGCCAGCAGTTATAGGACCGCTGAAGCTTTCTTT.

The J gene is TRBJ2-5, the V gene TRBV5-6; no clear D. CDR1 and CDR2 (germline): SGHDT, YYEEEE. The CDR3 consists of 12 residues. The V end lost 4 bases, the J end lost 5 bases, and 9 bases lay between the germline ends. The CDR3 protein is CASSKGTETQYF. CDR3 nucleotides: TGTGCCAGCAGCAAAGGCACGGAGACCCAGTACTTC.

The V and J genes are TRBV5-1 and TRBJ2-3; 7 bases align to TRBD1. The length of the CDR3 is 15 residues. The germline V gene encodes CDR1 SGHRS and CDR2 YFSETQ. The V gene end was trimmed by 0 bases and the J gene end by 5 bases; junction bases not matched to a gene: 6. The CDR3 nucleotides are TGCGCCAGCAGCTTGGGACAGGGTTTGGGAGATACGCAGTATTTT. Translating it yields CASSLGQGLGDTQYF.

The chain recombines TRBV30 with TRBJ2-3, with a weak D call TRBD2 (5 bases). V was trimmed by 0 bases and J by 6 bases, leaving 7 bases between them. The CDR3 length is 12 residues. Germline V gene lookup returns CDR1 GTSNPN and CDR2 SVGIG (reference sequence). The CDR3 sequence: CAWSVRRDTQYF. The DNA of the CDR3 is TGTGCCTGGAGTGTACGGAGGGATACGCAGTATTTT.

The chain is built from TRBV20-1 and TRBJ1-1; D may be TRBD1 (5 bases). Per the germline V gene, CDR1 is DFQATT and CDR2 is SNEGSKA (reference sequence). This CDR3 region has 13 residues. V was trimmed by 3 bases and J by 3 bases, leaving 11 bases between them. The CDR3 here is CSASNAGDTEAFF. The CDR3 coding sequence is TGCAGTGCTAGTAATGCGGGGGACACTGAAGCTTTCTTT.

With respect to this clone: The same CDR3 also results from other DNA sequences found in this sample. J is TRBJ2-7 and V is TRBV18; 9 bases align to TRBD2. Germline CDR1 reads KGHSH; CDR2 reads LQKENI. The J segment lost 3 bases and the V segment lost 0 bases, leaving 0 bases of the junction unmatched. The CDR3 extends over 14 amino acids. The CDR3, as DNA: TGTGCCAGCTCACCACCTAGCGGGAGCTACGAGCAGTACTTC. It encodes CASSPPSGSYEQYF.

V and J are TRBV3-1 (or the pseudogene TRBV3-2) and TRBJ1-4; 10 nucleotides line up with TRBD1. This CDR3 is built from 16 residues. V shed 4 bases, J shed 3 bases, and the junction held 5 bases outside the gene matches. CDR1 is LGHDT and CDR2 is YNNKEL in the germline V gene (reference sequence). The CDR3 DNA follows: TGTGCCAGCAGCCGAGGGACAGGGGCGGCTAATGAAAAACTGTTTTTT. Its translation is CASSRGTGAANEKLFF.